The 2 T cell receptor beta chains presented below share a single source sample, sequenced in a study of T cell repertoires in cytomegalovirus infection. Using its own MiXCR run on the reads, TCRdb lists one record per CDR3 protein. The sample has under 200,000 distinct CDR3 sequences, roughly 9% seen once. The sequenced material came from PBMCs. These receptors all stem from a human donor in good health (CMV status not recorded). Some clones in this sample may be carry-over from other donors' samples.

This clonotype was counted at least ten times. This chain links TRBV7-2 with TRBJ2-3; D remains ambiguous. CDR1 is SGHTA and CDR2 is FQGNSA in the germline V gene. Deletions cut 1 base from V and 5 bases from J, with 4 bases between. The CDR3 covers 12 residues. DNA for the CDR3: TGTGCCAGCAGCTTAGTGGTAGATACGCAGTATTTT. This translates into CASSLVVDTQYF.

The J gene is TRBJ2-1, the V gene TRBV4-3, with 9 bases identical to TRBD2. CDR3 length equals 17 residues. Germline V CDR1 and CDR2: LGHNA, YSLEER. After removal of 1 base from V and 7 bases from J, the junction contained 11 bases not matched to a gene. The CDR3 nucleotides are TGCGCCAGCAGCCAAGGGTTTGGGGCGGGAGGGCCTAATGAGCAGTTCTTC. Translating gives CASSQGFGAGGPNEQFF.